The next 30 T cell receptor beta chains were all read from a single sample in a study of T cells in Graves' hyperthyroidism and ophthalmopathy. Amplification yielded TCR beta CDR3 regions, with RNA transcripts as the source. First-round RT-PCR targeting the TCR CDR3 was performed with the HTBI primer set. In TCRdb, the multiplex PCR reads were re-called with MiXCR into one record per CDR3 protein. The sample lists 500,000 to 600,000 distinct CDR3 sequences, around 42% occurring once. The sample consisted of peripheral blood or thyroid tissue (not recorded which). These TCRs come from a woman under 30 with Graves' hyperthyroidism.

This rearrangement joins TRBV30 to TRBJ1-2, with D unresolved. CDR1 is GTSNPN, CDR2 SVGIG, per germline (reference sequence). CDR3 length equals 12 residues. Trimming shortened V by 1 base and J by 4 bases, and 7 bases separated the two germline ends. The CDR3 sequence: CAWSAGFYGYTF. The CDR3 region has the DNA TGTGCCTGGAGTGCAGGCTTCTATGGCTACACCTTC. The full variable domain, with the rest looked up from reference TRBV30 and TRBJ1-2, is SQTIHQWPATLVQPVGSPLSLECTVEGTSNPNLYWYRQAAGRGLQLLFYSVGIGQISSEVPQNLSASRPQDRQFILSSKKLLLSDSGFYLCAWSAGFYGYTFGSGTRLTVV.

This clonotype occurred many times. The rearrangement uses TRBV4-2 and TRBJ2-7, with D possibly being TRBD1 (6 bases). The CDR3 loop spans 11 amino acids. In germline, CDR1 is LGHNA, CDR2 YNFKEQ. Between the trimmed V and J ends, which lost 1 base and 11 bases, there was a span of 9 bases. The CDR3 protein is CASSQGDTEYF. The CDR3 nucleotides are TGTGCCAGCAGCCAAGGGGACACAGAGTACTTC.

This clonotype was detected only a few times. The gene calls are TRBV20-1 and TRBJ2-4, with D hard to call. V dropped 2 bases and J dropped 0 bases, with 11 bases sitting between them. Germline V gene data show CDR1 as DFQATT and CDR2 as SNEGSKA (reference sequence). The length of the CDR3 is 15 residues. The CDR3 nucleotides read TGCAGTGCTAGACCTCCAAGTTCAGCCAAAAACATTCAGTACTTC. This encodes CSARPPSSAKNIQYF.

The chain couples TRBV20-1 to TRBJ2-6; D not resolved. CDR3 length: 14 residues. Trimming removed 8 bases at V and 0 bases at J, with 11 bases between. Germline assignment: CDR1 DFQATT and CDR2 SNEGSKA (reference sequence). CDR3 region: CSTPEDSGANVLTF. The DNA for the CDR3 is TGCAGTACCCCTGAGGACTCTGGGGCCAACGTCCTGACTTTC.

This clonotype has at least ten counts. The V and J genes are TRBV25-1 and TRBJ1-2, with a possible D match to TRBD1 (5 bases). Trimming took off 6 bases at V and 9 bases at J, with 11 bases between the two ends. The CDR3 sequence is 11 residues long. Germline V lookup: CDR1 MGHDK, CDR2 SYGVNS. The CDR3, as DNA: TGTGCCAGCAGATCAGGGATACGCTACACCTTC. Translated: CASRSGIRYTF.

In nucleotides, the CDR3 is TGTGCCAGCAGCTGGGTAGCTACGGGAGGGATCTCTGGGGCCAACGTCCTGACTTTC. Translation: CASSWVATGGISGANVLTF. The chain recombines TRBV7-2 with TRBJ2-6; 8 bases line up with TRBD2. This CDR3 is 19 amino acids long. Germline V gives CDR1 SGHTA, CDR2 FQGNSA. Trimming cost V 4 bases and J 0 bases; bases outside gene matches: 11. The entire variable domain, with the rest obtained from reference TRBV7-2 and TRBJ2-6, is as follows: GAGVSQSPSNKVTEKGKDVELRCDPISGHTALYWYRQSLGQGLEFLIYFQGNSAPDKSGLPSDRFSAERTGGSVSTLTIQRTQQEDSAVYLCASSWVATGGISGANVLTFGAGSRLTVL.

This rearrangement joins TRBV16 to TRBJ1-6, with TRBD1 identical over 9 bases. With 2 bases clipped from V and 9 bases from J, the junction kept 8 bases outside the gene matches. CDR1 is KGHSY and CDR2 is FQNENV in the germline V gene. This CDR3 is built from 16 residues. Written as DNA, the CDR3 is TGTGCCAGCAGCCAACATACCGGGACAGGGAGTTCACCCCTCCACTTT. It codes for CASSQHTGTGSSPLHF.

V is TRBV7-9 and J is TRBJ2-3; the D gene is possibly TRBD2 (6 bases). Germline CDR1 SEHNR, CDR2 FQNEAQ (reference sequence). Deletions cut 3 bases from V and 0 bases from J, with 13 bases between. There are 16 residues in the CDR3. The CDR3 loop is CASSFPGESSTDTQYF. The CDR3, as DNA: TGTGCCAGCAGCTTTCCGGGAGAGTCTAGCACAGATACGCAGTATTTT.

CDR3 sequence (DNA): TGCAGCGTTGGGGGGGGACAGGGTAATAAGGTCGACGGCTACACCTTC. Its protein is CSVGGGQGNKVDGYTF. The chain carries TRBV29-1 and TRBJ1-2; TRBD1 matches 9 bases. The CDR3 runs 16 residues. Germline V CDR1 and CDR2: SQVTM, ANQGSEA. V shed 4 bases and J 8 bases; nucleotides not matched to a gene: 17. The full variable domain, in which reference TRBV29-1 and TRBJ1-2 provide the parts outside the CDR3, is SAVISQKPSRDICQRGTSLTIQCQVDSQVTMMFWYRQQPGQSLTLIATANQGSEATYESGFVIDKFPISRPNLTFSTLTVSNMSPEDSSIYLCSVGGGQGNKVDGYTFGSGTRLTVV.

This chain uses TRBV11-2 with TRBJ1-2; D may be TRBD1 (5 bases). V shed 4 bases and J shed 12 bases, with 15 bases lying between them. The CDR3 is made up of 12 amino acids. CDR1 is SGHAT and CDR2 is FQNNGV in the germline V gene. CDR3 residues: CASSWGFSGNTF. Written as DNA, the CDR3 is TGTGCCAGCAGCTGGGGGTTCTCTGGAAACACCTTC.

This clonotype was detected many times. This chain links TRBV12-3 or TRBV12-4 with TRBJ1-5; D may be TRBD1 (6 bases). V lost 8 bases and J lost 3, with 11 bases in between. The CDR3 runs 13 residues. The CDR3 reads CASPGQDNQPQHF. The CDR3 coding sequence is TGTGCCAGCCCGGGACAAGACAATCAGCCCCAGCATTTT.

The rearrangement joins TRBV9 to TRBJ1-1; D gene ambiguous. Trimming removed 4 bases at V and 9 bases at J, with 13 bases between. The CDR3 covers 12 residues. The germline V gene has CDR1 SGDLS and CDR2 YYNGEE. CDR3 loop: CASSLTGHQAFF. CDR3 coding DNA: TGTGCCAGCAGCCTCACCGGGCACCAAGCTTTCTTT. Supplemented by reference TRBV9 and TRBJ1-1, the full variable domain reads DSGVTQTPKHLITATGQRVTLRCSPRSGDLSVYWYQQSLDQGLQFLIQYYNGEERAKGNILERFSAQQFPDLHSELNLSSLELGDSALYFCASSLTGHQAFFGQGTRLTVV.

The V and J genes are TRBV25-1 and TRBJ2-7; 11 nucleotides line up with TRBD2. The J call may not be correct, given that the DNA end is closer to TRBJ2-1. The germline V gene has CDR1 MGHDK and CDR2 SYGVNS. The CDR3 runs to 15 residues. In DNA, the CDR3 is TGTGCCAGCAGCCAGGGGACTAGCGGATTGAATGAGCAGTTCTTC. Protein: CASSQGTSGLNEQFF.

The V call is TRBV7-6, the J call TRBJ2-3; D is unresolved. V was cut by 2 bases and J by 2 bases, with 14 bases left in between. Germline CDR1 reads SGHVS; CDR2 reads FNYEAQ. The CDR3 contains 16 residues. The CDR3 here is CASSLRAPTNTDTQYF. CDR3 in DNA: TGTGCCAGCAGCTTAAGGGCACCCACCAACACAGATACGCAGTATTTT.

This clonotype was counted at least ten times. The J gene is TRBJ1-5, the V gene TRBV5-1; D is perhaps TRBD1 (6 bases). V shed 1 base and J shed 1 base, with 9 bases lying between them. This CDR3 contains 15 residues. Germline V gene lookup returns CDR1 SGHRS and CDR2 YFSETQ. The CDR3 spells CASSLTGASNQPQHF. In nucleotides, the CDR3 is TGCGCCAGCAGCTTGACGGGGGCAAGCAATCAGCCCCAGCATTTT.

Regarding this clonotype: The CDR3 carries no conserved terminal phenylalanine or tryptophan, so it likely arises from a read error. The CDR3 protein is CASSFDVSYEQYL. CDR3 coding DNA: TGCGCCAGCAGCTTCGACGTATCCTACGAGCAGTACCTC. The V and J genes are TRBV7-6 and TRBJ2-7; D call uncertain. The germline V gene encodes CDR1 SGHVS and CDR2 FNYEAQ. The CDR3 contains 13 residues.

V is TRBV7-6 and J is TRBJ2-7; 9 nucleotides agree with TRBD2. This CDR3 has 16 residues. V lost 5 bases, J lost 1 base, and 9 bases stayed unmatched. The V gene's germline CDR1 is SGHVS and CDR2 FNYEAQ. CDR3 protein: CASSKGASGESYEQYF. The CDR3 nucleotides read TGTGCCAGCAGCAAAGGGGCTAGCGGGGAGTCCTACGAGCAGTACTTC.

This clonotype has ten or more counts. The chain combines TRBV19 with TRBJ2-6; D ambiguous. Trimming shortened V by 0 bases and J by 0 bases, and 3 bases separated the two germline ends. In germline, CDR1 is LNHDA, CDR2 SQIVND (reference sequence). The CDR3 is 15 amino acids. This CDR3 is CASSIDTSGANVLTF. CDR3 DNA sequence: TGTGCCAGTAGTATAGACACCTCTGGGGCCAACGTCCTGACTTTC.

The V call is TRBV19, the J call TRBJ1-1; D is perhaps TRBD1 (6 bases). CDR3 length: 14 residues. CDR1 is LNHDA and CDR2 is SQIVND in the germline V gene (reference sequence). The V and J ends lost 4 bases and 4 bases respectively, with 13 bases between them. The CDR3 sequence: CASSTYRGLTEAFF. CDR3 DNA: TGTGCCAGTAGTACCTATCGGGGGCTCACTGAAGCTTTCTTT.

V usage is TRBV20-1 and J usage is TRBJ2-7; D is unresolved. The J call may be incorrect, as the DNA end agrees better with TRBJ2-1. In germline, CDR1 is DFQATT, CDR2 SNEGSKA (reference sequence). The CDR3 consists of 13 residues. The CDR3 protein is CSARDETPREQFF. For the CDR3, the DNA is TGCAGTGCTAGAGATGAGACCCCTCGGGAGCAGTTCTTC.

Regarding this clonotype: Possible read error: a much larger clone is one base away. DNA for the CDR3: TGTGCCACCAGTGATTTCGCGGGAGTCACCCAAGAGACCCAGTACTTC. Protein product: CATSDFAGVTQETQYF. V is TRBV24-1 and J is TRBJ2-5, with 7 positions matching TRBD2. Losses at the gene ends were 1 base for V and 1 base for J; bases not matched to a gene: 5. The CDR3 sequence is 16 residues long. Germline V gives CDR1 KGHDR, CDR2 SFDVKD.

Concerning this clonotype itself: This may arise from a read error, as a much more abundant clone is one base away. V gene TRBV7-9 combines with J gene TRBJ2-5; 9 bases fit TRBD2. The CDR3 consists of 16 residues. V shed 4 bases, J shed 5 bases, and the junction held 11 bases outside the gene matches. Germline CDR1 SEHNR, CDR2 FQNEAQ (reference sequence). This CDR3 reads CASSSKGVAGVETQYF. CDR3 bases: TGTGCCAGCAGCTCAAAAGGTGTAGCGGGAGTTGAGACCCAGTACTTC.

A remark on this clonotype: As the CDR3 is not closed by the conserved phenylalanine or tryptophan, this likely results from a read error. The chain combines TRBV7-2 with TRBJ1-1; perhaps TRBD1 as D (6 bases). Trimming left V 4 bases short and J 2 bases short, with 14 bases between. Germline V gene data show CDR1 as SGHTA and CDR2 as FQGNSA. The CDR3 is made up of 15 amino acids. The CDR3 DNA reads as TGTGCCAGCAGCTCCACGGGACACGCCAACACTGAAGCTTTCCTT. As protein: CASSSTGHANTEAFL.

This clonotype has a count of ten or more. The DNA is left out, because the CDR3 cannot be placed on it with certainty; the CDR3 is given as TCRdb lists it. The chain carries TRBV7-2 and TRBJ2-2; TRBD1, the table's D call, was not compared with the DNA. The germline V gene encodes CDR1 SGHTA and CDR2 FQGNSA. Ends included, the CDR3 has 17 residues. CDR3 amino acids: CASSLARDRLRAGELFF.

This chain uses TRBV7-3 with TRBJ2-6, with TRBD1 identical over 7 bases. V was pared by 5 bases and J by 3 bases, with 10 bases of the junction left unmatched. The germline CDR1 and CDR2 sequences are SGHTA and FQGTGA. The CDR3 loop spans 17 amino acids. CDR3 in DNA: TGTGCCAGCAGCCCCACGACAGGGATGGGTGGGGCCAACGTCCTGACTTTC. Translated, it gives CASSPTTGMGGANVLTF.

This chain links TRBV29-1 with TRBJ2-4; possibly TRBD2 for D (5 bases). Germline-derived CDR1 and CDR2 are SQVTM and ANQGSEA. Trimming pared 4 bases from V and 4 bases from J, leaving 11 bases between. CDR3 length: 13 amino acids. CDR3 DNA: TGCAGCGTTGTTCCGAGCGGTAAAAACATTCAGTACTTC. This gives the protein CSVVPSGKNIQYF. The whole variable domain, filled in from reference TRBV29-1 and TRBJ2-4, reads SAVISQKPSRDICQRGTSLTIQCQVDSQVTMMFWYRQQPGQSLTLIATANQGSEATYESGFVIDKFPISRPNLTFSTLTVSNMSPEDSSIYLCSVVPSGKNIQYFGAGTRLSVL.

This clonotype was found many times. The gene calls are TRBV7-9 and TRBJ2-7; D ambiguous. V gave up 3 bases and J gave up 0 bases, with 3 bases separating them. The germline V gene encodes CDR1 SEHNR and CDR2 FQNEAQ (reference sequence). The CDR3 is 12 amino acids. CDR3 in DNA: TGTGCCAGCAGCTTCATCTCCTACGAGCAGTACTTC. This gives the protein CASSFISYEQYF.

This clonotype has only a few counts. The chain uses TRBV20-1 and TRBJ2-5; 12 bases map to TRBD2. The V gene's germline CDR1 is DFQATT and CDR2 SNEGSKA (reference sequence). Trimming removed 0 bases from V and 5 bases from J; junction bases left unmatched: 4. CDR3 size: 15 residues. Here the CDR3 reads CSARDLAGGRETQYF. CDR3 nucleotide sequence: TGCAGTGCTAGAGACCTAGCGGGAGGGCGGGAGACCCAGTACTTC.

The table lists this clonotype with many counts. One end of the junction does not line up with germline, which may come from a read error. The CDR3 nucleotides are TGTGCCAGCAGTCTAGCGGGAGGGAGCTACGAGCAGTACTTC. It specifies CASSLAGGSYEQYF. V and J are TRBV5-1 and TRBJ2-7; 12 bases are a match to TRBD2. CDR3 size: 14 residues. Per germline, CDR1 SGHRS and CDR2 YFSETQ.

In this sample, this clonotype turned up many times. J is TRBJ2-5 and V is TRBV25-1; 9 nucleotides agree with TRBD1. This CDR3 is 15 amino acids long. Trimming cost V 5 bases and J 2 bases; bases outside gene matches: 6. Germline V gives CDR1 MGHDK, CDR2 SYGVNS. CDR3 in amino acids: CASSRDRVGQETQYF. CDR3 coding DNA: TGTGCCAGCAGTAGGGACAGGGTCGGACAAGAGACCCAGTACTTC.